This TCR beta chain appears in the sequencing data of a study of blood T cells in healthy people across ages. Study-level findings and limits: TCR beta diversity correlated strongly with naive T cell percentage. Older individuals had lower TCR beta diversity per million T cells (the decline was roughly linear).

A minimum of 6 micrograms of total RNA was extracted per sample. It was with a sample-barcoded 5' primer and a J-beta primer mix that a second PCR of about 6 to 12 cycles was run. CDR3-containing paired-end reads numbered at least 2.5 million in each sample. One entry per CDR3 protein results from TCRdb running MiXCR on the 5' RACE reads. The sample consists of 1.5 million or so distinct CDR3 sequences, roughly 40% of them appearing once. The germline gives CDR1 DFQATT, CDR2 SNEGSKA (reference sequence). V gave up 3 bases and J gave up 2 bases, with 13 bases separating them. This CDR3 comprises 14 residues. Remarks on this clonotype: The antigen remains unidentified.

The TCR comes from a young woman in good health. The chain uses TRBV20-1 and TRBJ2-5; the D is unclear. Sequencing was performed on blood. CDR3 loop: CSARDLTGQETQYF. Written as DNA, the CDR3 is TGCAGTGCTAGGGACCTGACTGGGCAAGAGACCCAGTACTTC.